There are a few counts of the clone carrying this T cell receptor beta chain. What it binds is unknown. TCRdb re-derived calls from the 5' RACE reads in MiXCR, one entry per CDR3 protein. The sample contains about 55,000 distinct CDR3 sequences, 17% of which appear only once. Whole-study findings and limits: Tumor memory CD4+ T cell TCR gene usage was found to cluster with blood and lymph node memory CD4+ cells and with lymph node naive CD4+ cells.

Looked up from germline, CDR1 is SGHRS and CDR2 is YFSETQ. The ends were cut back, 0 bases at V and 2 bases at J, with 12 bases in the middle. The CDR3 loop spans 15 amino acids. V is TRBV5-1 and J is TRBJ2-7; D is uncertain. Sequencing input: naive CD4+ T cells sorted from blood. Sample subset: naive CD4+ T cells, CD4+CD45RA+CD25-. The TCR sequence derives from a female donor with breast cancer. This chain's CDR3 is CASSLGFIDTYEQYF. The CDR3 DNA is TGCGCCAGCAGCTTGGGTTTCATAGACACCTACGAGCAGTACTTC. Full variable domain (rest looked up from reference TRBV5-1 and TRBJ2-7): KAGVTQTPRYLIKTRGQQVTLSCSPISGHRSVSWYQQTPGQGLQFLFEYFSETQRNKGNFPGRFSGRQFSNSRSEMNVSTLELGDSALYLCASSLGFIDTYEQYFGPGTRLTVT.